The source of this TCR beta chain is a study of T cells in Graves' hyperthyroidism and ophthalmopathy. Stable hyperthyroidism: no ophthalmopathy progression over 18 months of follow-up. Diagnoses were established using clinical symptoms, serum thyroxine and TRAb, thyroid ultrasound and orbital computed tomography. The source of the PBMCs was 8 to 10 ml of fresh peripheral blood. From RNA transcripts, TCR beta CDR3 regions were amplified. HTBI primers were employed in a first-round RT-PCR of the TCR CDR3. TCRdb re-derived calls from the multiplex PCR reads in MiXCR, one entry per CDR3 protein. Among fewer than 110,000 distinct CDR3 sequences listed, roughly 47% were seen once. This clonotype appeared many times. Its antigen is not known. The junction departs from the called germline gene at one end, perhaps through a read error. Whole-study findings and limits: Separation of ophthalmopathy from stable hyperthyroidism was achieved by a 13 V-J model.

Germline CDR1 and CDR2: SGHRS and YFSETQ. This CDR3 contains 14 residues. This TCR derives from a man in his forties with Graves' hyperthyroidism. The sample taken for sequencing was blood. J is TRBJ1-1 and V is TRBV5-1, with D possibly being TRBD1 (5 bases). The CDR3 protein is CASSLGRPNTEAFF. Here the CDR3 DNA reads TGTGCCAGCAGCTTGGGACGGCCGAACACTGAAGCTTTCTTT.